Following are 29 T cell receptor beta chains from one sample sequenced in a study of T cells in Graves' hyperthyroidism and ophthalmopathy. Researchers amplified the TCR beta CDR3 regions from RNA transcripts. The HTBI primer set was used in a first-round RT-PCR of the TCR CDR3. A single record per CDR3 protein comes from TCRdb applying MiXCR to the multiplex PCR reads. The profile covers hundreds of thousands of distinct CDR3 sequences, with around 15% appearing a single time and around 9.6% taken by the ten largest. The sample taken for sequencing was blood. The source of these receptors is a young woman with Graves' hyperthyroidism.

This clonotype was seen ten or more times. The rearrangement joins TRBV12-3 or TRBV12-4 to TRBJ2-3, with 8 bases lining up with TRBD2. This CDR3 comprises 20 residues. V lost 6 bases to trimming and J lost 5 bases; unmatched junction nucleotides: 25. In DNA form, the CDR3 reads TGTGCCAGCAGACCCGAGGCCCCGCTAACTCAGCGGGAGACAAAAGATACGCAGTATTTT. Protein sequence: CASRPEAPLTQRETKDTQYF.

In its sample, this clonotype was seen many times. CDR3 bases: TGTGCCAGCAGCAAGGGACAGGTCATCACTGAAGCTTTCTTT. It is translated as CASSKGQVITEAFF. The V gene is TRBV6-2 or TRBV6-3, the J gene TRBJ1-1, with 8 bases matching TRBD1. Germline V gene lookup returns CDR1 MNHEY and CDR2 SVGEGT. Losses at the gene ends were 6 bases for V and 4 bases for J; bases not matched to a gene: 7. The CDR3 has 14 amino acids.

This clonotype was recorded at least ten times. The chain is built from TRBV20-1 and TRBJ2-7; D is ambiguous. In germline, CDR1 is DFQATT, CDR2 SNEGSKA (reference sequence). V was trimmed by 0 bases and J by 2 bases, leaving 11 bases between them. This CDR3 spans 14 amino acids. Here the CDR3 DNA reads TGCAGTGCTAGAGACCGAAGTGGGCCCTACGAGCAGTACTTC. Translating gives CSARDRSGPYEQYF.

The table lists this clonotype with many counts. This chain connects TRBV11-2 to TRBJ2-7; D ambiguous. Trimming removed 1 base at V and 5 bases at J, with 6 bases between. Germline CDR1 and CDR2: SGHAT and FQNNGV. The CDR3 covers 12 residues. Here the CDR3 reads CASSLAGNEQYF. The CDR3 DNA is TGTGCCAGCAGCTTAGCGGGCAACGAGCAGTACTTC. Full variable domain (rest looked up from reference TRBV11-2 and TRBJ2-7): EAGVAQSPRYKIIEKRQSVAFWCNPISGHATLYWYQQILGQGPKLLIQFQNNGVVDDSQLPKDRFSAERLKGVDSTLKIQPAKLEDSAVYLCASSLAGNEQYFGPGTRLTVT.

This rearrangement joins TRBV4-1 to TRBJ2-7; TRBD1 might be the D (6 bases). This CDR3 has 13 amino acids. Trimming left V 6 bases short and J 2 bases short, with 11 bases between. Germline V CDR1 and CDR2: MGHRA, YSYEKL. DNA for the CDR3: TGCGCCAGCAGGGCAGGGGATGCCTACGAGCAGTACTTC. It is translated as CASRAGDAYEQYF.

This clonotype was detected only a few times. The chain links TRBV2 to TRBJ2-3; tentatively, D is TRBD2 (6 bases). Deletions cut 5 bases from V and 2 bases from J, with 14 bases between. The CDR3 spans 15 residues. Germline V CDR1 and CDR2: SNHLY, FYNNEI. The CDR3 nucleotides are TGTGCCAGCAGTATTAGCGGAAGGGACACAGATACGCAGTATTTT. As protein: CASSISGRDTDTQYF.

This clonotype was recorded at least ten times. The chain has TRBV3-1 and TRBJ1-1, with TRBD1 matching over 11 bases. The CDR3 has 17 amino acids. The germline V gene encodes CDR1 LGHDT and CDR2 YNNKEL (reference sequence). The J segment lost 3 bases and the V segment lost 4 bases, leaving 10 bases of the junction unmatched. The CDR3 region has the DNA TGTGCCAGCAGCCCGGACAGGGGGCTGATTTGGGACACTGAAGCTTTCTTT. This sequence encodes CASSPDRGLIWDTEAFF.

The chain links TRBV20-1 to TRBJ2-2, with 8 bases identical to TRBD2. This CDR3 has 14 residues. Germline CDR1 reads DFQATT; CDR2 reads SNEGSKA (reference sequence). Unmatched junction bases numbered 10, after V lost 6 bases and J lost 7 bases. CDR3 in DNA: TGCAGTGCGGGCTCAGCGGGAGCCGGCGGGGAGCTGTTTTTT. Translating it yields CSAGSAGAGGELFF.

This clonotype was detected ten times or more. The chain recombines TRBV7-2 with TRBJ2-7, with D maybe TRBD1 (5 bases). The CDR3 is 12 amino acids. The germline V and J ends were trimmed by 7 bases and 2 bases, with 9 bases remaining between them. Germline V gene lookup returns CDR1 SGHTA and CDR2 FQGNSA. The CDR3 DNA reads TGTGCCAGCAAGGGGATAACCTACGAGCAGTACTTC. Translated, it gives CASKGITYEQYF.

This clonotype was recorded once. The rearrangement uses TRBV28 and TRBJ1-2; TRBD1 agrees at 7 bases. The length of the CDR3 is 14 residues. The germline gives CDR1 MDHEN, CDR2 SYDVKM. V lost 5 bases and J lost 4; bases outside the gene matches: 7. The CDR3 region has the DNA TGTGCCAGCAGTCAAGGCAGGGGGAGCTATGGCTACACCTTC. Amino acids: CASSQGRGSYGYTF.

In its sample, this clonotype was seen many times. The chain joins TRBV7-9 to TRBJ2-3; D gene unclear. Between the trimmed V and J ends, which lost 1 base and 0 bases, there was a span of 8 bases. CDR1 is SEHNR and CDR2 is FQNEAQ in the germline V gene (reference sequence). The length of the CDR3 is 15 residues. This chain's CDR3 is CASSLVQLSTDTQYF. For the CDR3, the DNA is TGTGCCAGCAGCTTAGTACAGTTAAGCACAGATACGCAGTATTTT.

This clonotype was recorded at least ten times. The rearrangement links TRBV6-6 to TRBJ1-1, with TRBD1 identical over 7 bases. There are 17 residues in the CDR3. Germline V lookup: CDR1 MNHNY, CDR2 SVGAGI (reference sequence). V lost 0 bases, J lost 3 bases, and 10 bases stayed unmatched. CDR3 coding DNA: TGTGCCAGCAGTTACTCGACCCCTAGGGGGCCGGACACTGAAGCTTTCTTT. Amino acids: CASSYSTPRGPDTEAFF.

This clonotype was seen only a few times. The chain uses TRBV4-1 and TRBJ2-1, with 12 positions matching TRBD2. Germline trimming cut 1 base from V and 0 bases from J; bases unmatched to any gene: 7. The CDR3 is made up of 19 amino acids. Germline V gene sequence: CDR1 MGHRA, CDR2 YSYEKL. In nucleotides, the CDR3 is TGCGCCAGCAGCCAAGGACTAGCGGGAGTGTTCGTCTCCTACAATGAGCAGTTCTTC. It encodes CASSQGLAGVFVSYNEQFF.

On this clonotype itself: At one end the junction does not follow the germline gene, possibly because of a read error. V gene TRBV6-9 combines with J gene TRBJ2-1; 7 nucleotides align to TRBD1. The V gene's germline CDR1 is MNHGY and CDR2 SVAAGI. The CDR3 has 15 residues. Here the CDR3 DNA reads TGTGCCAGCAGTTCGGGACAGAGCTCCTACAATGAGCAGCTCTTC. As protein: CASSSGQSSYNEQLF.

This clonotype was found many times. The rearrangement uses TRBV7-9 and TRBJ2-5, with D perhaps TRBD2 (5 bases). CDR3 length equals 14 residues. Germline CDR1 is SEHNR and CDR2 is FQNEAQ (reference sequence). Deletions cut 2 bases from V and 4 bases from J, with 11 bases between. CDR3 protein: CASSLPTKGETQYF. Written as DNA, the CDR3 is TGTGCCAGCAGCTTACCGACTAAAGGAGAGACCCAGTACTTC.

This clonotype occurred many times. The V gene is TRBV3-1, the J gene TRBJ1-2; D not resolved. Trimming shortened V by 3 bases and J by 2 bases, and 13 bases separated the two germline ends. CDR1 and CDR2 from the germline V gene are LGHDT and YNNKEL (reference sequence). The CDR3 contains 15 residues. Here the CDR3 reads CASSHSGRGNYGYTF. The CDR3 nucleotides are TGTGCCAGCAGCCATTCTGGCCGAGGGAACTATGGCTACACCTTC.

This clonotype was observed a few times. This rearrangement joins TRBV13 to TRBJ2-4, with 8 bases fitting TRBD1. This CDR3 has 15 amino acids. CDR1 PRHDT and CDR2 FYEKMQ come from the germline V gene (reference sequence). Germline trimming cut 5 bases from V and 10 bases from J; bases unmatched to any gene: 13. The CDR3 sequence is CASSPGRGRVDIQYF. CDR3 nucleotide sequence: TGTGCCAGCAGCCCTGGCAGGGGGCGAGTGGATATTCAGTACTTC.

This clonotype has a handful of counts. The chain couples TRBV6-1 to TRBJ1-2; D is possibly TRBD1 (5 bases). V gave up 10 bases and J gave up 5 bases, with 11 bases separating them. Germline V gives CDR1 MNHNS, CDR2 SASEGT. This CDR3 is built from 11 residues. CDR3 nucleotide sequence: TGTGCCACCCAGAGGGGTTATGGCTACACCTTC. Its translation is CATQRGYGYTF.

Many counts were recorded for this clonotype. This chain connects TRBV30 to TRBJ1-1; D perhaps matches TRBD1 (6 bases). The CDR3 loop spans 14 amino acids. CDR1 is GTSNPN and CDR2 is SVGIG in the germline V gene (reference sequence). Trimming removed 7 bases at V and 5 bases at J, with 20 bases between. In DNA form, the CDR3 reads TGTGCCTCCCCGCTCCGGGGGGCGGGTACTGAAGCTTTCTTT. Translation: CASPLRGAGTEAFF.

This clonotype appeared a few times. The chain links TRBV5-6 to TRBJ1-3, with D unresolved. V lost 2 bases, J lost 1 base, and 10 bases lay in between. This CDR3 is built from 15 residues. Germline V CDR1 and CDR2: SGHDT, YYEEEE. The CDR3 nucleotides are TGTGCCAGCAGCTTTAAAACATCTTCTGGAAACACCATATATTTT. Its translation: CASSFKTSSGNTIYF.

This clonotype has a count of ten or more. This chain uses TRBV4-1 with TRBJ2-1; TRBD2 agrees at 7 bases. Trimming removed 4 bases from V and 10 bases from J; junction bases left unmatched: 13. The CDR3 is made up of 15 amino acids. Germline V gene sequence: CDR1 MGHRA, CDR2 YSYEKL. As DNA, the CDR3 is TGCGCCAGCAGCCTTCCGGGCGGGACTACGAGGGAGCAGTTCTTC. This encodes CASSLPGGTTREQFF.

This clonotype was counted a few times. The V call is TRBV10-2, the J call TRBJ2-7, with TRBD1 matching 8 bases. J was trimmed by 4 bases and V by 6 bases; bases with no gene match: 8. The CDR3 extends over 14 amino acids. From germline, CDR1 is WSHSY and CDR2 SAAADI. Here the CDR3 reads CASRMTGAEYEQYF. In nucleotides, the CDR3 is TGCGCCAGCAGGATGACAGGGGCGGAATACGAGCAGTACTTC.

This clonotype has a count of ten or more. The genes are TRBV12-3 or TRBV12-4 and TRBJ2-1; D is unresolved. V gave up 5 bases and J gave up 6 bases, with 11 bases separating them. CDR3 size: 13 residues. CDR3 residues: CASSPSSSNEQFF. DNA of the CDR3: TGTGCCAGCAGTCCCTCTAGTAGCAATGAGCAGTTCTTC.

This sequence joins TRBV12-3 or TRBV12-4 and TRBJ1-5, with 8 bases aligning to TRBD1. The CDR3 is 15 residues long. J gave up 3 bases and V 6 bases, and 7 bases lay outside the gene matches. CDR3 amino acids: CASSPRTGFNQPQHF. In nucleotides, the CDR3 is TGTGCCAGCAGCCCCCGGACAGGGTTCAATCAGCCCCAGCATTTT.

This clonotype occurred many times. The chain has TRBV20-1 and TRBJ2-7, with 7 positions matching TRBD2. The germline CDR1 and CDR2 sequences are DFQATT and SNEGSKA (reference sequence). The CDR3 covers 14 residues. J lost 5 bases, V lost 2 bases, and 9 bases had no gene match. This CDR3 is CSARFAGEDHEQYF. CDR3 nucleotide sequence: TGCAGTGCTAGATTCGCGGGAGAAGACCACGAGCAGTACTTC.

This clonotype was found many times. The V call is TRBV5-1, the J call TRBJ2-3; D gene uncertain. The V end lost 3 bases, the J end lost 4 bases, and 6 bases lay between the germline ends. This CDR3 contains 12 residues. Germline CDR1 reads SGHRS; CDR2 reads YFSETQ. The CDR3 bases are TGCGCCAGCAGCTCCTCCTCAGATACGCAGTATTTT. This gives the protein CASSSSSDTQYF.

As regards this clonotype: A much larger clone differs from this one at a single base, so this may be a read error. The CDR3 end shows no conserved phenylalanine or tryptophan, and so a read error is likely. This chain uses TRBV7-9 with TRBJ2-7; unclear D gene. V lost 3 bases and J 0 bases, leaving 15 bases between the germline ends. The CDR3 runs to 16 residues. Per germline, CDR1 SEHNR and CDR2 FQNEAQ (reference sequence). CDR3 nucleotides: TGTGCCAGCAGCTTCTCCCCTCAAGACAACTCCTACGAGCAGTACTTA. Its translation: CASSFSPQDNSYEQYL.

This clonotype has ten or more counts. The J gene is TRBJ2-7, the V gene TRBV20-1, with D perhaps TRBD2 (7 bases). Per germline, CDR1 DFQATT and CDR2 SNEGSKA (reference sequence). Deletions cut 4 bases from V and 3 bases from J, with 13 bases between. This CDR3 comprises 13 residues. The chain's CDR3 is CSAKGGGIYEQYF. The CDR3 nucleotides read TGCAGTGCTAAGGGGGGAGGGATCTACGAGCAGTACTTC.

This clonotype was seen only a few times. A much larger clone differs by one base, so this may be a read error. The chain is built from TRBV9 and TRBJ2-3; TRBD1 matches 7 bases. Germline V gene lookup returns CDR1 SGDLS and CDR2 YYNGEE. J was trimmed by 2 bases and V by 5 bases; bases with no gene match: 2. The CDR3 loop spans 13 amino acids. This CDR3 is CASRGTVTDTQYF. DNA of the CDR3: TGTGCCAGCAGAGGGACAGTCACAGATACGCAGTATTTT.